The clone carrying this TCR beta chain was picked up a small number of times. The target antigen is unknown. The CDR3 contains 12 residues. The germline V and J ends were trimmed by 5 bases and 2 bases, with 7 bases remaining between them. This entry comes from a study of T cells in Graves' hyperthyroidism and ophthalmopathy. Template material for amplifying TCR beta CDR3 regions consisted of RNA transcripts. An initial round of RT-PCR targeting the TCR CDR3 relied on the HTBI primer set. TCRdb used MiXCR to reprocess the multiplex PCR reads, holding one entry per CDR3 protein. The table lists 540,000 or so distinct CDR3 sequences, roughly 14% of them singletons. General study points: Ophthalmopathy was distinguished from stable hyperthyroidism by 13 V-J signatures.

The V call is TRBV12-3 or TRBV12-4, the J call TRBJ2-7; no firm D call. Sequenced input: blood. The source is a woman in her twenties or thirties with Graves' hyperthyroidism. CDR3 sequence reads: CASSLQAYEQYF. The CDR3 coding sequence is TGTGCCAGCAGTCTGCAGGCCTACGAGCAGTACTTC.